The present T cell receptor (beta chain) was sequenced within a study of vaccination and CD4 T cells after COVID-19. Overall study context: Convalescent patients had positive nasal swab PCR results for SARS-CoV-2. Disease was mild in fewer than 10 and severe in one. Two doses of either BNT162b2 or mRNA-1273 vaccine went to participants. Median time from second vaccine dose to sampling was less than 85 days (14 to 241).

Described treatment: approximately 11-day PBMC culture with coronavirus spike peptide pools or control peptides (ViraFEST assay). Cultured CD4+ T cell DNA was sequenced using the Oncomine TCR Beta short-read assay. TCRdb reanalysed the PCR reads using MiXCR and keeps one entry per CDR3 protein. In the table there are approximately 13,000 distinct CDR3 sequences, 52% of which are singletons. On this clonotype: Its antigen is undetermined.

The sample comprised CD4+ T cells from blood, cultured in vitro. The TCR originated in a human donor who had recovered from COVID-19.

CDR3 nucleotide sequence: TGTGCCAGCAGCTTGCGGCCGGGGAATGAAAAACTGTTTTTT. This sequence encodes CASSLRPGNEKLFF. The chain recombines TRBV5-4 with TRBJ1-4; D remains ambiguous. V lost 1 base to trimming and J lost 5 bases, with 9 bases between them. The V gene's germline CDR1 is SGHNT and CDR2 YYREEE (reference sequence). CDR3 length equals 14 residues.